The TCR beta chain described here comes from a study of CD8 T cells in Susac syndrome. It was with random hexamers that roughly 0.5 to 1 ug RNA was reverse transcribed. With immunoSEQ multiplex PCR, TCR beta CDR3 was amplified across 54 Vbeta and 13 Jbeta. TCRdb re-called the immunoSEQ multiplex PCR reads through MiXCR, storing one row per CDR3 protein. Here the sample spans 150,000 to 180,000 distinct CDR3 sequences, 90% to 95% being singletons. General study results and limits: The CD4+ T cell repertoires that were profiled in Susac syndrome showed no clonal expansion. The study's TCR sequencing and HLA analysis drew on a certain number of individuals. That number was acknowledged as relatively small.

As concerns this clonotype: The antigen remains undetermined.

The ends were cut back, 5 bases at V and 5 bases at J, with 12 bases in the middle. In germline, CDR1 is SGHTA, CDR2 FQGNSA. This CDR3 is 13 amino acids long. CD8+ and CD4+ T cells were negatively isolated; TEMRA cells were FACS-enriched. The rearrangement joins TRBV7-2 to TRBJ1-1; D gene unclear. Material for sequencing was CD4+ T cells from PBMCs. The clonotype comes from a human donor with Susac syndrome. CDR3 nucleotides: TGTGCCAGCAGCATCCGCCCCGGGACTGAAGCTTTCTTT. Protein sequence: CASSIRPGTEAFF.